Detailed here is one T cell receptor beta chain. Its antigen is still unknown. Trimming removed 4 bases at V and 5 bases at J, with 13 bases between. The CDR3 is 14 residues long. Germline CDR1 SNHLY, CDR2 FYNNEI. These data come from a study of radiation and T cells in renal cell carcinoma. Study-level points and caveats: Without pretreatment biopsies, baseline tumor clonotype presence was undetermined.

Time point described: blood 4 weeks post-SBRT, at nephrectomy. Treatment reported: 15 Gy SBRT to primary tumor, nephrectomy 4 weeks later. Nephrectomy followed 15 Gy stereotactic body radiation by 4 weeks. After SBRT, blood was collected at 2 and 4 weeks, plus baseline. Clear cell pathology was present in this patient's renal cell carcinoma. Measured with immunoSEQ multiplex PCR; TCRdb has only the in-frame clones, and not every one. Among 30,000 to 40,000 clones, over 70% were seen once, and the ten largest hold approximately 30%. The source is a man between 60 and 75 years old with renal cell carcinoma. The chain combines TRBV2 with TRBJ2-3; D possibly corresponds to TRBD2 (5 bases). The sample here was blood, taken from a patient whose treatment included radiotherapy and nephrectomy. The CDR3: CASSVYRTEDTQYF. Here the CDR3 DNA reads TGTGCCAGCAGTGTATACCGGACTGAAGATACGCAGTATTTT.